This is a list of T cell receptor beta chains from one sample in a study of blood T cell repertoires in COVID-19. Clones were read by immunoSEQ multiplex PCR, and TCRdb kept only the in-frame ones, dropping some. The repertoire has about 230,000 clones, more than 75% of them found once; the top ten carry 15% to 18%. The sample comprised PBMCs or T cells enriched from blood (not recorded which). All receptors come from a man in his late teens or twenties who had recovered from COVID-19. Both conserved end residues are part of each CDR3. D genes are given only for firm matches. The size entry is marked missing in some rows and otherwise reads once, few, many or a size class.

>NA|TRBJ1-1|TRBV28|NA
CASSPGDTGNTEAFF
TGTGCCAGCAGTCCCGGGGACACCGGGAACACTGAAGCTTTCTTT
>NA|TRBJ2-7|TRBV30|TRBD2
CAWRTPGLAEGYEQYF
TGTGCCTGGAGGACTCCGGGACTAGCGGAGGGTTACGAGCAGTACTTC
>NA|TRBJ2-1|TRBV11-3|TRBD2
CASSLPGLANNEQFF
TGTGCCAGCAGCCTACCTGGACTAGCGAACAATGAGCAGTTCTTC
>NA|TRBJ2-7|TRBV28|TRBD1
CASSLTGGYEQYF
TGTGCCAGCAGTTTGACAGGGGGCTACGAGCAGTACTTC
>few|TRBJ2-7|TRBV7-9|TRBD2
CASSLGAGLDPYEQYF
TGTGCCAGCAGCCTAGGAGCGGGGCTGGACCCCTACGAGCAGTACTTC
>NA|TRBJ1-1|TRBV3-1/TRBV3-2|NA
CASSHLGASSAFF
TGTGCCAGCAGCCACTTGGGGGCCTCGTCAGCTTTCTTT
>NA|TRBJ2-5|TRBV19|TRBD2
CASSISGTSGAETQYF
TGTGCCAGTAGTATCTCCGGGACTAGCGGGGCCGAGACCCAGTACTTC
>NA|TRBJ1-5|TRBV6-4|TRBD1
CASSDLPGTGNRSNQPQHF
TGTGCCAGCAGTGACCTTCCCGGGACAGGGAATAGGAGCAATCAGCCCCAGCATTTT
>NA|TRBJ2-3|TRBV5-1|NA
CASSARGIMLAGAGYTQYF
TGCGCCAGCAGCGCCCGCGGGATAATGCTTGCGGGCGCGGGGTATACGCAGTATTTT
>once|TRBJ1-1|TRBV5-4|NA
CASSLEQREAFF
TGTGCCAGCAGCTTGGAGCAGAGGGAGGCTTTCTTT
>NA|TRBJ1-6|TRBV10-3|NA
CAISAAQETYNSPLHF
TGTGCCATCAGCGCTGCACAGGAGACCTATAATTCACCCCTCCACTTT